The 19 T cell receptor beta chains below were found in one sample sequenced in a study of CD8 T cells in ankylosing spondylitis. General study results and limits: Ankylosing spondylitis blood seemed to carry a telltale TCR beta motif made of under ten highly homologous variants.

Using its own MiXCR run on the 5' RACE reads, TCRdb lists one record per CDR3 protein. The sample shows some 140,000 distinct CDR3 sequences, approximately 17% of them seen only once. The antigens these receptors bind are not known. Sequenced sample: blood, either unsorted or a sorted T cell fraction (not recorded which). These receptors originate from a male donor with ankylosing spondylitis.

This clonotype was recorded a few times. The chain links TRBV19 to TRBJ2-7; weak D call: TRBD1 (5 bases). The CDR3 totals 14 residues. Germline CDR1 LNHDA, CDR2 SQIVND (reference sequence). V was clipped by 6 bases and J by 1 base, with 13 bases between them. The CDR3 region has the DNA TGTGCCAGTAGCCACGCCTACAGGTCCTACGAGCAGTACTTC. Amino acid sequence: CASSHAYRSYEQYF.

On this clonotype: At one end the junction does not follow the germline gene, possibly because of a read error. This chain connects TRBV7-2 to TRBJ2-7; TRBD2 might be the D (6 bases). The CDR3 totals 15 residues. Germline V gene data show CDR1 as SGHTA and CDR2 as FQGNSA. The CDR3 DNA sequence: TGTGCCAGCAGCCTAAATAGCGGACCCTCCTACGACCAGTACTTC. Translating gives CASSLNSGPSYDQYF.

The V call is TRBV12-3 or TRBV12-4, the J call TRBJ1-2; the D is unclear. This CDR3 is 13 amino acids long. V was cut by 6 bases and J by 4 bases, with 12 bases left in between. CDR3 DNA sequence: TGTGCCAGCAGGACCCGAATGGGCTATGGCTACACCTTC. Its translation: CASRTRMGYGYTF.

The chain joins TRBV12-3 or TRBV12-4 to TRBJ2-1; 13 bases fit TRBD2. With V trimmed by 3 bases and J by 9 bases, 5 bases remained unmatched. The CDR3 is 15 amino acids. CDR3 DNA sequence: TGTGCCAGCAGTTTCTGGACTAGCGGGAGTGGTGAGCAGTTCTTC. Residues: CASSFWTSGSGEQFF.

This clonotype turned up a few times. This chain links TRBV27 with TRBJ1-6, with 10 positions matching TRBD1. Germline assignment: CDR1 MNHEY and CDR2 SMNVEV (reference sequence). The CDR3 is 14 residues long. Trimming at V came to 5 bases and at J to 11 bases, leaving 6 bases not matched to a gene. This CDR3 reads CASSRGTGVPPLHF. CDR3 in DNA: TGTGCCAGCAGTCGCGGGACAGGGGTCCCACCCCTCCACTTT.

This clonotype was seen ten or more times. The chain carries TRBV29-1 and TRBJ2-3; 11 nucleotides match TRBD2. Germline assignment: CDR1 SQVTM and CDR2 ANQGSEA. The CDR3 is 15 residues long. V lost 6 bases and J lost 5; bases outside the gene matches: 10. The CDR3 here is CSVEPVTSGEDTQYF. The CDR3 region has the DNA TGCAGCGTAGAACCGGTGACTAGCGGGGAAGATACGCAGTATTTT.

This clonotype showed up just a few times. The chain is built from TRBV27 and TRBJ1-6; D is uncertain. The CDR3 loop spans 14 amino acids. Germline V gene lookup returns CDR1 MNHEY and CDR2 SMNVEV (reference sequence). The V and J ends lost 6 bases and 4 bases respectively, with 10 bases between them. CDR3 DNA sequence: TGTGCCAGCAGCAGATATGGTTATAATTCACCCCTCCACTTT. Protein sequence: CASSRYGYNSPLHF.

This clonotype was picked up many times. The chain joins TRBV12-3 or TRBV12-4 to TRBJ1-3; D possibly corresponds to TRBD1 (5 bases). Trimming removed 3 bases from V and 0 bases from J, with 6 bases in between. The CDR3 runs to 14 residues. Here the CDR3 reads CASSFGGSGNTIYF. The DNA of the CDR3 is TGTGCCAGCAGTTTCGGGGGCTCTGGAAACACCATATATTTT.

J is TRBJ2-2 and V is TRBV28; 12 nucleotides match TRBD2. The germline gives CDR1 MDHEN, CDR2 SYDVKM. This CDR3 is built from 15 residues. After removal of 6 bases from V and 5 bases from J, the junction contained 4 bases not matched to a gene. The CDR3 loop is CASSRTSGRTGELFF. For the CDR3, the DNA is TGTGCCAGCAGCCGAACTAGCGGGAGGACCGGGGAGCTGTTTTTT.

This clonotype was seen only a few times. The rearrangement uses TRBV27 and TRBJ2-1; no reliable D call. Trimming stripped 5 bases from V and 8 bases from J, with 10 bases between. Germline V gives CDR1 MNHEY, CDR2 SMNVEV (reference sequence). The CDR3 length is 12 residues. The CDR3: CASSTYSDEQFF. The CDR3, as DNA: TGTGCCAGCAGTACCTACAGTGATGAGCAGTTCTTC.

This clonotype was seen a handful of times. The rearrangement joins TRBV21-1 to TRBJ2-3; TRBD1 is taken as the D call from the table, unchecked against the DNA. TRBV21-1 is a listed pseudogene. The CDR3 is 13 amino acids. CDR3 region: CASRGTDTDTQYF. Here the CDR3 DNA reads TGTGCCAGCAGGGGGACAGACACAGATACGCAGTATTTT.

This clonotype was picked up a small number of times. This chain links TRBV7-9 with TRBJ2-7; 9 nucleotides align to TRBD2. CDR3 length: 14 residues. V was clipped by 4 bases and J by 5 bases; unmatched bases: 6. The germline V gene encodes CDR1 SEHNR and CDR2 FQNEAQ (reference sequence). The CDR3 DNA reads TGTGCCAGCAGCTCCAGTAGCGGGAGCGACGAGCAGTACTTC. This codes for CASSSSSGSDEQYF.

V and J are TRBV4-3 and TRBJ2-2, with 7 bases that match TRBD2. V was pared by 6 bases and J by 8 bases, with 9 bases of the junction left unmatched. This CDR3 region has 14 residues. The germline gives CDR1 LGHNA, CDR2 YSLEER. Here the CDR3 reads CASRGGRAPGELFF. Written as DNA, the CDR3 is TGCGCCAGCAGAGGAGGGAGGGCCCCGGGGGAGCTGTTTTTT.

The table lists this clonotype with a few counts. V is TRBV7-6 and J is TRBJ2-1; 7 bases line up with TRBD1. This CDR3 comprises 13 residues. Trimming took 6 bases from V and 6 from J; bases not matched to a gene: 5. Germline V gene data show CDR1 as SGHVS and CDR2 as FNYEAQ. The CDR3 loop is CASSLDRSNEQFF. The CDR3 DNA is TGTGCCAGCAGTTTGGACAGGAGCAATGAGCAGTTCTTC.

The sample holds a few counts of this clonotype. The chain recombines TRBV7-2 with TRBJ2-7, with TRBD2 identical over 12 bases. CDR3 length: 16 amino acids. The J segment lost 6 bases and the V segment lost 2 bases, leaving 8 bases of the junction unmatched. Germline V lookup: CDR1 SGHTA, CDR2 FQGNSA. CDR3 residues: CASSLSPWTSGTEQYF. CDR3 coding DNA: TGTGCCAGCAGCTTATCCCCCTGGACTAGCGGGACCGAGCAGTACTTC.

The V gene is TRBV11-1, the J gene TRBJ2-1; 16 nucleotides match TRBD2. Losses at the gene ends were 6 bases for V and 1 base for J; bases not matched to a gene: 9. The CDR3 has 19 amino acids. The germline gives CDR1 SGHAT, CDR2 FQDESV (reference sequence). CDR3 region: CASSSGTSGRVGSYNEQFF. The CDR3, as DNA: TGTGCCAGCAGTTCCGGGACTAGCGGGAGGGTGGGGTCCTACAATGAGCAGTTCTTC.

The chain employs TRBV15 and TRBJ2-7; no firm D call. The V end lost 0 bases, the J end lost 7 bases, and 7 bases lay between the germline ends. Germline V gene sequence: CDR1 LNHNV, CDR2 YYDKDF (reference sequence). CDR3 length: 12 residues. CDR3 sequence: CATSRDLGEQYF. In DNA form, the CDR3 reads TGTGCCACCAGCAGAGATCTAGGAGAGCAGTACTTC.

This clonotype was detected a few times. The chain is built from TRBV13 and TRBJ2-1; 8 bases fit TRBD2. This CDR3 is 15 amino acids long. Germline CDR1 PRHDT, CDR2 FYEKMQ (reference sequence). The junction had 8 bases not matched to a gene; V was cut back by 4 bases and J by 6 bases. CDR3 sequence: CASSSYTGTSNEQFF. CDR3 DNA sequence: TGTGCCAGCAGCTCCTACACCGGGACTAGCAATGAGCAGTTCTTC.

The chain has TRBV7-9 and TRBJ2-3; 7 bases agree with TRBD2. Germline V CDR1 and CDR2: SEHNR, FQNEAQ (reference sequence). The CDR3 totals 16 residues. With V trimmed by 5 bases and J by 0 bases, 8 bases remained unmatched. The CDR3 DNA reads TGTGCCAGCAGCCGGTCTAGCGGCTCTAGCACAGATACGCAGTATTTT. It codes for CASSRSSGSSTDTQYF. Full variable domain (remainder filled in from reference TRBV7-9 and TRBJ2-3): DTGVSQNPRHKITKRGQNVTFRCDPISEHNRLYWYRQTLGQGPEFLTYFQNEAQLEKSRLLSDRFSAERPKGSFSTLEIQRTEQGDSAMYLCASSRSSGSSTDTQYFGPGTRLTVL.